The clone carrying this T cell receptor (beta chain) appeared once. CDR3 length: 14 residues. Germline CDR1 MDHEN, CDR2 SYDVKM. Trimming took 5 bases from V and 0 from J, leaving 11 bases between them. This sample was included in a study of cytomegalovirus exposure and HLA in healthy donors. Profiled with immunoSEQ multiplex PCR; TCRdb holds only in-frame clones, not every one. The table records a few hundred thousand clones, 90% of them present only once. The sequenced sample consisted of PBMCs. This TCR came from a woman aged 25 to 39 in good health and CMV-seronegative. The rearrangement links TRBV28 to TRBJ2-7, with D uncertain. DNA of the CDR3: TGTGCCAGCAGTGCCCGCGAGAACTCCTACGAGCAGTACTTC. Its protein product is CASSARENSYEQYF.